The clone carrying this T cell receptor (beta chain) was observed at least ten times. The antigen remains undetermined. The sample comes from a study of CD8 T cells in ankylosing spondylitis. MiXCR, run by TCRdb on the 5' RACE reads, gives a single entry per CDR3 protein. Here the sample spans 230,000 or so distinct CDR3 sequences, about 24% being singletons. Overall study findings and caveats: Some motif variants had been reported before (in reactive arthritis synovial fluid and blood). Blood from ankylosing spondylitis patients appeared to carry a characteristic roughly 8-variant TCR beta motif.

V was pared by 0 bases and J by 2 bases, with 10 bases between. The CDR3 runs to 15 residues. Germline-derived CDR1 and CDR2 are SGHRS and YFSETQ. The clonotype originates from a male donor with ankylosing spondylitis or in good health (not recorded which). The chain uses TRBV5-1 and TRBJ2-3; D is unclear. Sequenced input: blood, either unsorted or a sorted T cell fraction (not recorded which). Here the CDR3 DNA reads TGCGCCAGCAGCTTGGTATCCTTGGCCACAGATACGCAGTATTTT. This codes for CASSLVSLATDTQYF.